This TCR beta chain was recovered during a study of cytomegalovirus exposure and HLA in healthy donors. Study outcomes and limitations: Per a later analysis, 15,000 to 20,000 TCR beta sequences showed association with HLA alleles at 0.05 false discovery rate. An analysis was carried out at a later point. It showed that HLA-associated TCR beta chains were more clonally expanded than equally common non-associated chains. The classifier reportedly diagnosed cytomegalovirus status with high specificity and sensitivity.

No CMV serostatus was recorded for this donor. This CDR3 has 15 residues. Trimming stripped 5 bases from V and 8 bases from J, with 18 bases between. CDR1 SNHLY and CDR2 FYNNEI come from the germline V gene. Researchers ran the PCR with 60 Vbeta and 13 Jbeta primers. The protocol was immunoSEQ multiplex PCR, while the TCRdb copy is restricted to in-frame clones and leaves out a portion. The sample shows some 150,000 clones, just over 70% of them seen only once. In regard to this clone: Its antigen is unidentified.

Sequencing was done on a sample of PBMCs. The chain employs TRBV2 and TRBJ2-2; D is possibly TRBD2 (5 bases). This sequence was found in a human donor in good health. The CDR3 DNA reads TGTGCCAGCAGTCCTATGGACCTGAGGAGGGGGGAGCTGTTTTTT. Translated: CASSPMDLRRGELFF.